This T cell receptor beta chain emerged from a study of blood T cell repertoires in COVID-19. This clone was observed once. V gave up 2 bases and J gave up 0 bases, with 35 bases separating them. The CDR3 consists of 24 residues. CDR1 and CDR2 from the germline V gene are KGHSH and LQKENI. Clones were sequenced by immunoSEQ multiplex PCR, and TCRdb holds only the in-frame ones, with some missing. The data show about 190,000 clones, 86% seen once. The chain has TRBV18 and TRBJ2-1; either TRBD1 or TRBD2 may supply D (10 bases each). The sequence derives from a woman aged 25-40 years who had recovered from COVID-19. The sequenced sample was PBMCs or T cells enriched from blood (not recorded which). CDR3 sequence: CASSPFLGQGPSTSGLLSYNEQFF. The CDR3 coding sequence is TGTGCCAGCTCACCATTTTTGGGACAGGGGCCGTCGACTAGCGGGTTGCTCTCCTACAATGAGCAGTTCTTC.